The 23 T cell receptor beta chains below come from one sample, sequenced in a study of early T cells in non-severe SARS-CoV-2 infection. Via MiXCR, TCRdb re-called the 5' RACE reads, giving one row per CDR3 protein. This sample yields tens of thousands of distinct CDR3 sequences, of which about 23% are seen a single time; around 5% belongs to the top ten. The source material was whole blood, sampled at baseline. These receptor sequences come from an adult who was a healthcare worker with PCR-confirmed SARS-CoV-2 infection or an uninfected control (not recorded which).

This clonotype was seen at least ten times. V gene TRBV7-9 combines with J gene TRBJ1-1; no clear D. The CDR3 has 17 residues. V was pared by 5 bases and J by 2 bases, with 21 bases between. The germline gives CDR1 SEHNR, CDR2 FQNEAQ (reference sequence). The CDR3 loop is CASSPPDGRPGNTEAFF. In DNA, the CDR3 is TGTGCCAGCAGCCCCCCCGACGGGCGACCTGGCAACACTGAAGCTTTCTTT.

This clonotype has more than one count but fewer than ten. This chain connects TRBV6-2 or TRBV6-3 to TRBJ1-5, with TRBD1 matching over 10 bases. Per the germline V gene, CDR1 is MNHEY and CDR2 is SVGEGT. V dropped 6 bases and J dropped 5; count of bases not matched to a gene: 4. The CDR3 totals 14 residues. CDR3 amino acids: CASSQGQGHQPQHF. As DNA, the CDR3 is TGTGCCAGCAGCCAGGGACAGGGGCATCAGCCCCAGCATTTT.

This clonotype was observed a few times. The chain links TRBV5-5 to TRBJ1-5; D uncertain. The CDR3 loop spans 14 amino acids. Trimming took off 2 bases at V and 1 base at J, with 7 bases between the two ends. CDR1 is SGHKS and CDR2 is YYEKEE in the germline V gene (reference sequence). CDR3 DNA sequence: TGTGCCAGCAGCTTTTCGGGAAGCAATCAGCCCCAGCATTTT. It is translated as CASSFSGSNQPQHF.

This clonotype occurred a few times. The chain couples TRBV29-1 to TRBJ2-3; D gene uncertain. CDR1 is SQVTM, CDR2 ANQGSEA, per germline. This CDR3 has 11 amino acids. Trimming left V 3 bases short and J 0 bases short, with 1 base between. For the CDR3, the DNA is TGCAGCGTTGACAGCACAGATACGCAGTATTTT. Translating it yields CSVDSTDTQYF.

This clonotype showed up just a few times. The chain uses TRBV29-1 and TRBJ2-7; TRBD1 matches 10 bases. The CDR3 has 15 amino acids. J lost 6 bases, V lost 2 bases, and 10 bases had no gene match. Germline values: CDR1 SQVTM, CDR2 ANQGSEA. In DNA, the CDR3 is TGCAGCGTTGAACAGGTGGGACAGGGGCCGGGCGAGCAGTACTTC. This translates into CSVEQVGQGPGEQYF.

This chain links TRBV7-6 with TRBJ2-3; TRBD2 might be the D (6 bases). CDR1 SGHVS and CDR2 FNYEAQ come from the germline V gene. This CDR3 spans 17 amino acids. Trimming took 5 bases from V and 0 from J, leaving 18 bases between them. CDR3 nucleotides: TGTGCCAGCAGCCTAGGAGGTTGGGCGGGGAGCACAGATACGCAGTATTTT. Translation gives CASSLGGWAGSTDTQYF.

CDR3 sequence: CSAGTSTYEQYF. In DNA, the CDR3 is TGCAGTGCTGGGACCTCAACCTACGAGCAGTACTTC. The V and J genes are TRBV20-1 and TRBJ2-7; D may be TRBD1 or TRBD2 (5 bases each). Germline V lookup: CDR1 DFQATT, CDR2 SNEGSKA (reference sequence). This CDR3 spans 12 amino acids. V gave up 5 bases and J gave up 2 bases, with 10 bases separating them.

This clonotype was detected only a few times. The rearrangement joins TRBV3-1 to TRBJ2-6, with 8 bases identical to TRBD1. From germline, CDR1 is LGHDT and CDR2 YNNKEL (reference sequence). The CDR3 extends over 14 amino acids. The V and J ends lost 9 bases and 2 bases, in that order; junction bases with no gene match: 3. The CDR3 sequence is CASQGAAGANVLTF. CDR3 DNA sequence: TGTGCCAGTCAGGGGGCTGCTGGGGCCAACGTCCTGACTTTC.

V and J are TRBV11-2 and TRBJ1-6; D is unresolved. The CDR3 sequence is 14 residues long. Trimming cost V 5 bases and J 7 bases, with 12 bases left between them. Germline V lookup: CDR1 SGHAT, CDR2 FQNNGV. As DNA, the CDR3 is TGTGCCAGCAGCCCCAATGGTGGGAATTCACCCCTCCACTTT. This gives the protein CASSPNGGNSPLHF.

J is TRBJ1-5 and V is TRBV29-1; D unresolved. This CDR3 is built from 13 residues. V lost 6 bases, J lost 2 bases, and 11 bases lay in between. Looked up from germline, CDR1 is SQVTM and CDR2 is ANQGSEA. The CDR3 coding sequence is TGCAGCGTCGCAGACAACCGCAATCAGCCCCAGCATTTT. Translated, it gives CSVADNRNQPQHF.

This clonotype occurred once. The genes are TRBV6-1 and TRBJ1-1, with D hard to call. The germline V gene encodes CDR1 MNHNS and CDR2 SASEGT. V lost 7 bases and J lost 0, with 6 bases in between. The CDR3 has 12 residues. The DNA for the CDR3 is TGTGCCAGCACTCTATTGAACACTGAAGCTTTCTTT. As protein: CASTLLNTEAFF.

The gene calls are TRBV2 and TRBJ2-5; D unresolved. CDR3 length: 13 amino acids. Between the trimmed V and J ends, which lost 7 bases and 2 bases, there was a span of 11 bases. The germline V gene encodes CDR1 SNHLY and CDR2 FYNNEI. The CDR3 DNA reads as TGTGCCAGCAATGCCCAGAGACAAGAGACCCAGTACTTC. The encoded protein is CASNAQRQETQYF.

This clonotype showed up just a few times. CDR3 loop: CASSPEAGSGGPVNSQETQYF. In DNA, the CDR3 is TGTGCCAGCAGCCCCGAGGCCGGTAGCGGGGGCCCCGTCAACTCACAAGAGACCCAGTACTTC. V usage is TRBV5-6 and J usage is TRBJ2-5, with 9 bases lining up with TRBD2. CDR3 length: 21 amino acids. Germline assignment: CDR1 SGHDT and CDR2 YYEEEE. The V gene end was trimmed by 4 bases and the J gene end by 2 bases; junction bases not matched to a gene: 24.

DNA for the CDR3: TGTGCCAGCCAACCTGGGACAGCCCCGCACGAGCAGTACTTC. It specifies CASQPGTAPHEQYF. V and J are TRBV2 and TRBJ2-7, with 7 bases identical to TRBD1. The CDR3 spans 14 residues. In germline, CDR1 is SNHLY, CDR2 FYNNEI. Trimming removed 8 bases from V and 5 bases from J; junction bases left unmatched: 12.

The V and J genes are TRBV29-1 and TRBJ2-1, with TRBD1 matching 7 bases. This CDR3 has 14 residues. After removal of 3 bases from V and 4 bases from J, the junction contained 6 bases not matched to a gene. Germline V gene sequence: CDR1 SQVTM, CDR2 ANQGSEA. The CDR3 nucleotides read TGCAGCGTTGACGGGACAGAAAGTTACAATGAGCAGTTCTTC. Protein: CSVDGTESYNEQFF.

This clonotype was counted only a few times. The chain couples TRBV4-1 to TRBJ1-1, with D possibly TRBD1 on 5 matching bases. This CDR3 has 14 amino acids. Germline CDR1 MGHRA, CDR2 YSYEKL. V gave up 0 bases and J gave up 5 bases, with 10 bases separating them. CDR3 in amino acids: CASSQDLGETEAFF. As DNA, the CDR3 is TGCGCCAGCAGCCAAGATCTGGGGGAAACTGAAGCTTTCTTT.

This clonotype came up a few times. The chain couples TRBV5-1 to TRBJ1-1; D is unresolved. The V end lost 2 bases, the J end lost 1 base, and 12 bases lay between the germline ends. CDR1 and CDR2 (germline): SGHRS, YFSETQ. The CDR3 covers 15 residues. The CDR3 DNA is TGCGCCAGCAGCTTCGCGGGAAATTGGAACACTGAAGCTTTCTTT. This gives the protein CASSFAGNWNTEAFF. Full variable domain (rest looked up from reference TRBV5-1 and TRBJ1-1): KAGVTQTPRYLIKTRGQQVTLSCSPISGHRSVSWYQQTPGQGLQFLFEYFSETQRNKGNFPGRFSGRQFSNSRSEMNVSTLELGDSALYLCASSFAGNWNTEAFFGQGTRLTVV.

The genes are TRBV5-4 and TRBJ2-3, with 8 bases identical to TRBD2. Trimming cost V 4 bases and J 2 bases; bases outside gene matches: 12. Germline loops: CDR1 SGHNT, CDR2 YYREEE (reference sequence). This CDR3 comprises 17 residues. The CDR3 DNA reads TGTGCCAGCAGCCCGGGCGGCGGGGGGCCAATCACAGATACGCAGTATTTT. Translation: CASSPGGGGPITDTQYF.

This clonotype was counted a few times. This rearrangement joins TRBV18 to TRBJ2-7; 8 bases fit TRBD1. Trimming took 1 base from V and 3 from J; bases not matched to a gene: 2. This CDR3 comprises 14 residues. Germline loops: CDR1 KGHSH, CDR2 LQKENI. The CDR3 is CASSPRTGGYEQYF. DNA of the CDR3: TGTGCCAGCTCACCACGAACAGGGGGCTACGAGCAGTACTTC.

The chain couples TRBV7-8 to TRBJ2-7, with a tentative D call TRBD2 (7 bases). Germline V gene sequence: CDR1 SGHVS, CDR2 FQNEAQ. V was cut by 8 bases and J by 3 bases, with 20 bases left in between. CDR3 length: 15 residues. CDR3 loop: CASGGMGGALYEQYF. The CDR3 DNA is TGTGCCAGCGGCGGTATGGGGGGGGCCCTCTACGAGCAGTACTTC.

By share of the sample, this clonotype is medium-sized. The chain links TRBV2 to TRBJ2-7, with TRBD2 matching over 10 bases. Germline trimming cut 10 bases from V and 2 bases from J; bases unmatched to any gene: 5. The CDR3 has 13 amino acids. The V gene's germline CDR1 is SNHLY and CDR2 FYNNEI. The DNA for the CDR3 is TGTGCCACCACTAGCGGGGCCACCTACGAGCAGTACTTC. Amino acids: CATTSGATYEQYF. The whole variable domain, filled in from reference TRBV2 and TRBJ2-7, reads EPEVTQTPSHQVTQMGQEVILRCVPISNHLYFYWYRQILGQKVEFLVSFYNNEISEKSEIFDDQFSVERPDGSNFTLKIRSTKLEDSAMYFCATTSGATYEQYFGPGTRLTVT.

In this sample, this clonotype turned up a few times. The chain carries TRBV11-2 and TRBJ2-5; D gene ambiguous. Looked up from germline, CDR1 is SGHAT and CDR2 is FQNNGV. CDR3 size: 17 residues. V was pared by 2 bases and J by 5 bases, with 21 bases between. The CDR3 is CASSLTLFGPPGETQYF. DNA of the CDR3: TGTGCCAGCAGCTTAACTCTTTTTGGGCCTCCCGGGGAGACCCAGTACTTC. The full variable domain, completed using reference TRBV11-2 and TRBJ2-5, is EAGVAQSPRYKIIEKRQSVAFWCNPISGHATLYWYQQILGQGPKLLIQFQNNGVVDDSQLPKDRFSAERLKGVDSTLKIQPAKLEDSAVYLCASSLTLFGPPGETQYFGPGTRLLVL.

This clonotype was seen a handful of times. This may be a read error, as it is one base from a much larger clone. This chain links TRBV3-1 with TRBJ1-1, with D uncertain. The CDR3 sequence is 17 residues long. Germline V lookup: CDR1 LGHDT, CDR2 YNNKEL (reference sequence). This chain's CDR3 is CASSQETSGRKNTEALF. The CDR3, as DNA: TGTGCCAGCAGCCAAGAGACAAGTGGCAGGAAGAACACTGAAGCTTTATTT.